The source of this TCR beta chain is a study of blood T cells in healthy people across ages. Study-level findings and limits: Unsorted PBMC material precluded a definitive naive versus antigen-experienced comparison.

This clonotype was detected once. Its antigen is not identified. Together with a sample-barcoded 5' primer, a J-beta primer mix was included in a second PCR lasting roughly 6 to 12 cycles. TCRdb analysed the 5' RACE reads with MiXCR anew, one entry per CDR3 protein. There are just under 900,000 distinct CDR3 sequences in the sample; roughly 26% occur only once, and 15% to 20% lies in the top ten. Per-sample PBMC isolation yielded at least 6 million cells. V dropped 4 bases and J dropped 3; count of bases not matched to a gene: 18. CDR1 is SQVTM and CDR2 is ANQGSEA in the germline V gene. The CDR3 extends over 17 amino acids.

The sequencing sample was made of blood. The chain joins TRBV29-1 to TRBJ2-7; TRBD2 aligns across 7 bases. The clonotype was recovered from a woman older than 75 in good health. CDR3: CSVVRVASGKENYEQYF. The CDR3 region has the DNA TGCAGCGTTGTACGGGTAGCGAGCGGGAAAGAAAACTACGAGCAGTACTTC.